The clone carrying this T cell receptor (beta chain) was counted a single time. Its specificity is not known. The donors were in the approximately 120-subject validation cohort, distinct from the approximately 730-subject first cohort. Repertoires were generated with immunoSEQ multiplex PCR, while TCRdb's copy carries only in-frame clones and drops some. The table shows roughly 130,000 clones, with roughly nine tenths occurring only once. The source of the sample is a study of cytomegalovirus exposure and HLA in healthy donors. Trimming cost V 6 bases and J 7 bases; bases outside gene matches: 5. The germline V gene encodes CDR1 DFQATT and CDR2 SNEGSKA (reference sequence). This CDR3 has 11 amino acids. General observations from the study: The majority of TCR sequences were rare, yet some public TCRs appeared in many donors. A classifier reportedly called cytomegalovirus status with high sensitivity and specificity. One later analysis, an examination of the 120 or so validation repertoires, found that first-cohort TCR clusters tended to co-occur in them.

The origin of this receptor is a woman under 30 in good health and CMV-seropositive. Sequencing input: PBMCs. The chain joins TRBV20-1 to TRBJ1-2, with 7 bases matching TRBD1. The CDR3, as DNA: TGCAGTGCAGACAGGGATAGTGGCTACACCTTC. It is translated as CSADRDSGYTF.